This record covers a single T cell receptor (beta chain). Antigen specificity is unknown. This specimen comes from a study of cytomegalovirus exposure and HLA in healthy donors. Study overall: There were roughly 110 million unique TCR beta sequences, drawn from 150 million to 200 million T cells, in an earlier analysis. General study results and limits: Listed as cytomegalovirus-associated were 164 TCR beta chains. Analyses of presence/absence relied on an assumption of roughly uniform sequencing depth across donors.

Primers included in the PCR were 60 Vbeta and 13 Jbeta primers. TCRdb keeps only in-frame clones here, not all; method: immunoSEQ multiplex PCR. The sample has 100,000 to 150,000 clones, 80% to 90% seen once. Germline values: CDR1 SEHNR, CDR2 FQNEAQ (reference sequence). The CDR3 contains 14 residues. Trimming took off 2 bases at V and 2 bases at J, with 7 bases between the two ends. The chain links TRBV7-9 to TRBJ2-1; D perhaps matches TRBD1 (5 bases). The TCR was taken from a woman aged 30 to 39 in good health and CMV-seronegative. Sequencing was carried out using PBMCs. The CDR3 sequence is CASSLQGPYNEQFF. The CDR3, as DNA: TGTGCCAGCAGCTTACAGGGTCCCTACAATGAGCAGTTCTTC.